This TCR beta chain was captured in a study of T cells after yellow fever vaccination. Regarding the study as a whole: Few clonotypes appeared in both CD4 and CD8 compartments.

Trimming cost V 4 bases and J 4 bases, with 16 bases left between them. The CDR3 has 14 residues. CDR1 SQVTM and CDR2 ANQGSEA come from the germline V gene. From the 5' RACE reads, TCRdb called clonotypes with MiXCR, one entry per CDR3 protein. The sample records some 200,000 distinct CDR3 sequences, approximately 3% being singletons. This clonotype came up many times. Its antigen is currently unknown. The source material was CD4+ T cells sorted from PBMCs, sampled 10 days after the yellow fever booster vaccination. The clonotype was recovered from a man between 18 and 29 years old who received the YFV17D yellow fever vaccine. The chain has TRBV29-1 and TRBJ2-5; D tentatively fits TRBD1 or TRBD2 (5 bases each). The CDR3 here is CSVVRSGAGETQYF. In nucleotides, the CDR3 is TGCAGCGTTGTGCGTTCCGGGGCGGGAGAGACCCAGTACTTC.